The T cell receptor beta chain described here comes from a study of T cells in Graves' hyperthyroidism and ophthalmopathy. As to this clonotype: This may come from a read error, since a much larger clone is one base off.

TCR beta CDR3 region amplification was performed from RNA transcripts. The TCR CDR3 first-round RT-PCR relied on the HTBI primer set. TCRdb passed the multiplex PCR reads through MiXCR, listing each CDR3 protein once. The table lists more than 300,000 distinct CDR3 sequences, about a sixth of them singletons. For the diagnoses, clinical symptoms, serum thyroxine and TRAb, thyroid ultrasound and orbital computed tomography were used. The CDR3 sequence is 14 residues long. Germline V gives CDR1 SQVTM, CDR2 ANQGSEA. The source of this sequence is a young woman with Graves' hyperthyroidism that later progressed to Graves' ophthalmopathy. This chain joins TRBV29-1 and TRBJ2-1; a weak D match, TRBD1 (6 bases). The specimen was blood. CDR3 in DNA: TGCAGCGCCACTGAGCGACAGGCATCCAATGAGCGGTTCTTC. Residues: CSATERQASNERFF.